This TCR beta chain derives from a study of response to subunit inactivated influenza vaccine. The CDR3 totals 13 residues. Germline V lookup: CDR1 LGHDT, CDR2 YNNKEL (reference sequence). V shed 1 base and J shed 1 base, with 4 bases lying between them. This clonotype was seen only once. What it binds is not known. Study observations and caveats: Few new T cells, the authors suggested, are recruited by each seasonal influenza vaccination.

TCRdb passed the RT-PCR reads through MiXCR, listing each CDR3 protein once. Here the sample spans some 850,000 distinct CDR3 sequences, about 18% being singletons. Sequenced here: PBMCs from blood, sampled around 5 days after vaccination. The chain joins TRBV3-1 to TRBJ2-5; D ambiguous. The TCR comes from a man aged 50-59 years who received an inactivated influenza vaccine. The CDR3 sequence is CASSQVGQETQYF. CDR3 coding DNA: TGTGCCAGCAGCCAAGTCGGCCAAGAGACCCAGTACTTC.